This T cell receptor beta chain was recovered during a study of Ad26.COV2.S vaccination and SARS-CoV-2 variants. Overall study: The vaccine Ad26.COV2.S was put into the muscle once, or twice with 56 days between.

Assay used: immunoSEQ multiplex PCR; TCRdb lists only in-frame clones, some missing. The sample lists around 300,000 clones, around 89% occurring once. Regarding treatment: roughly 19 received Ad26.COV2.S at low or high dose, single or two shots; a few received placebo; per-sample allocation not given. The samples date from day 63 after the first vaccine or placebo injection. V lost 3 bases and J 0 bases, leaving 9 bases between the germline ends. Germline V gene data show CDR1 as MNHEY and CDR2 as SMNVEV (reference sequence). The CDR3 has 14 residues. The clonotype was recovered from a person aged 18-65 years who received the Ad26.COV2.S COVID-19 vaccine or a placebo. The gene calls are TRBV27 and TRBJ2-7; weak D call: TRBD2 (7 bases). Sequenced here: peripheral blood, sampled in a trial of Ad26.COV2.S vaccine versus placebo. The CDR3 loop is CASSFGGHSYEQYF. In DNA form, the CDR3 reads TGTGCCAGCAGTTTCGGGGGGCACTCCTACGAGCAGTACTTC.